These 10 T cell receptor beta chains were sequenced from one sample in a study of spatial heterogeneity in lung cancer. TCRdb ran MiXCR on the 5' RACE reads and lists one entry per CDR3 protein. The table includes tens of thousands of distinct CDR3 sequences, 7.5% to 8.5% detected once. Time point noted: sample taken at primary tumor resection. Whole RNA came from tumor, nontumor lung or frozen PBMC and was sequenced without being sorted. The sample consisted of PBMCs, taken at surgery. The receptors stem from a female donor with early-stage non-small cell lung cancer.

This clonotype showed up just a few times. The chain uses TRBV4-1 and TRBJ1-2; weak D call: TRBD1 (6 bases). The CDR3 spans 15 residues. CDR1 is MGHRA, CDR2 YSYEKL, per germline. The V and J ends lost 5 bases and 7 bases respectively, with 20 bases between them. In DNA, the CDR3 is TGCGCCAGCAGCTCCCCCCACACAGGGCGCTTTGGCTACACCTTC. Protein product: CASSSPHTGRFGYTF.

V and J are TRBV6-1 and TRBJ1-5; D is unclear. The V end lost 0 bases, the J end lost 1 base, and 10 bases lay between the germline ends. The CDR3 runs to 16 residues. Germline lookup yields CDR1 MNHNS and CDR2 SASEGT. This CDR3 is CASSEAPGGSNQPQHF. In nucleotides, the CDR3 is TGTGCCAGCAGTGAAGCTCCGGGAGGGAGCAATCAGCCCCAGCATTTT.

This clonotype was counted a few times. The rearrangement joins TRBV7-3 to TRBJ1-3, with D possibly matching TRBD1 (5 bases). Germline V lookup: CDR1 SGHTA, CDR2 FQGTGA. Trimming left V 1 base short and J 1 base short, with 8 bases between. This CDR3 comprises 15 residues. CDR3 protein: CASSLNGGSGNTIYF. CDR3 sequence (DNA): TGTGCCAGCAGCTTAAACGGGGGTTCTGGAAACACCATATATTTT.

The chain carries TRBV12-3 or TRBV12-4 and TRBJ2-2, with a possible D match to TRBD2 (6 bases). V was shortened by 6 bases and J by 2 bases, with 13 bases between the two germline ends. The CDR3 length is 15 residues. The CDR3 protein is CASSHSGLNTGELFF. The CDR3 DNA sequence: TGTGCCAGCAGCCACTCGGGACTTAACACCGGGGAGCTGTTTTTT.

This rearrangement joins TRBV3-1 to TRBJ1-4, with a tentative D call TRBD1 (5 bases). Germline V gives CDR1 LGHDT, CDR2 YNNKEL (reference sequence). This CDR3 has 14 amino acids. Trimming cost V 3 bases and J 10 bases, with 15 bases left between them. The CDR3 sequence: CASSQGKGTGKLFF. CDR3 bases: TGTGCCAGCAGCCAGGGAAAGGGGACGGGAAAACTGTTTTTT.

This clonotype ranks as medium-sized. DNA of the CDR3: TGTGCCAGCAGCTTATACGGGGGAGACACCGGGGAGCTGTTTTTT. It specifies CASSLYGGDTGELFF. This chain uses TRBV7-3 with TRBJ2-2, with TRBD2 as a possible D gene (6 bases). This CDR3 has 15 residues. V gave up 2 bases and J gave up 3 bases, with 10 bases separating them. Germline loops: CDR1 SGHTA, CDR2 FQGTGA. Looking up the rest from reference TRBV7-3 and TRBJ2-2 gives the full variable domain: GAGVSQTPSNKVTEKGKYVELRCDPISGHTALYWYRQSLGQGPEFLIYFQGTGAADDSGLPNDRFFAVRPEGSVSTLKIQRTERGDSAVYLCASSLYGGDTGELFFGEGSRLTVL.

This clonotype was found a few times. The rearrangement uses TRBV12-3 or TRBV12-4 and TRBJ2-2, with 12 bases identical to TRBD2. With V trimmed by 7 bases and J by 1 base, 4 bases remained unmatched. The CDR3 is made up of 16 amino acids. DNA of the CDR3: TGTGCCAGCACCGGGACTAGCGGGCGGAACACCGGGGAGCTGTTTTTT. This gives the protein CASTGTSGRNTGELFF.

The sample holds a few counts of this clonotype. The chain is built from TRBV11-1 and TRBJ1-1, with no clear D. CDR1 SGHAT and CDR2 FQDESV come from the germline V gene (reference sequence). V was trimmed by 2 bases and J by 3 bases, leaving 10 bases between them. The CDR3 has 14 amino acids. The CDR3 DNA reads TGTGCCAGCAGCTTATATCAGACCCACACTGAAGCTTTCTTT. It specifies CASSLYQTHTEAFF.

In this sample, this clonotype turned up many times. This chain joins TRBV29-1 and TRBJ2-1, with TRBD1 identical over 8 bases. J was trimmed by 3 bases and V by 7 bases; bases with no gene match: 5. The CDR3 contains 13 residues. CDR1 is SQVTM, CDR2 ANQGSEA, per germline. CDR3 loop: CSANTGGYNEQFF. The DNA of the CDR3 is TGCAGCGCCAATACAGGGGGCTACAATGAGCAGTTCTTC.

A few counts support this clonotype. J is TRBJ1-4 and V is TRBV2; D is unresolved. CDR1 SNHLY and CDR2 FYNNEI come from the germline V gene. Trimming took 4 bases from V and 6 from J, leaving 12 bases between them. The CDR3 extends over 14 amino acids. The CDR3 sequence is CASSVGQVYEKLFF. In nucleotides, the CDR3 is TGTGCCAGCAGTGTAGGGCAGGTCTATGAAAAACTGTTTTTT.